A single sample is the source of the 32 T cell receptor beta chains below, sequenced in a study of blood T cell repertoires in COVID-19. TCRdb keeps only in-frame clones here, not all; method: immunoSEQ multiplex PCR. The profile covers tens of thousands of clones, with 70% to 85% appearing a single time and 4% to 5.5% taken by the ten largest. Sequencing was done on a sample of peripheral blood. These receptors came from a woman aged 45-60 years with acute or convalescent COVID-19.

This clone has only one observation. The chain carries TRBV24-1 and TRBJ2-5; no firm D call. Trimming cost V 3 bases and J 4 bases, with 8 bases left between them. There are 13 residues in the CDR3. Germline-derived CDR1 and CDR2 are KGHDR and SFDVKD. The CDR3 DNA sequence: TGTGCCACCAGTGATCCCCTCGGAGAGACCCAGTACTTC. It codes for CATSDPLGETQYF.

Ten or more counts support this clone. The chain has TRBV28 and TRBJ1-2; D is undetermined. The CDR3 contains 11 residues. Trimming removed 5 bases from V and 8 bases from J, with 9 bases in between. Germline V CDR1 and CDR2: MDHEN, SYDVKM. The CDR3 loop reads CASSTGPGYTF. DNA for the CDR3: TGTGCCAGCAGTACCGGTCCCGGCTACACCTTC.

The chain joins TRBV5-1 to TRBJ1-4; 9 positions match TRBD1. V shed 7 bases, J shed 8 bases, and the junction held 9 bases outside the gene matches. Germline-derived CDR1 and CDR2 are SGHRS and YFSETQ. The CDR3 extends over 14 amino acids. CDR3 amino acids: CASRWGTGKEKLFF. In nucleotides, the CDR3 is TGCGCCAGCCGGTGGGGGACAGGGAAGGAAAAACTGTTTTTT.

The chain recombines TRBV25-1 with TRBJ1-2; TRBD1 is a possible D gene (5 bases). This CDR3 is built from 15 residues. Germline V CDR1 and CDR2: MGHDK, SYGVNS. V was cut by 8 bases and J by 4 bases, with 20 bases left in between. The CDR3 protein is CASLPWGGAPYGYTF. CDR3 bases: TGTGCCAGCCTCCCCTGGGGAGGGGCCCCCTATGGCTACACCTTC.

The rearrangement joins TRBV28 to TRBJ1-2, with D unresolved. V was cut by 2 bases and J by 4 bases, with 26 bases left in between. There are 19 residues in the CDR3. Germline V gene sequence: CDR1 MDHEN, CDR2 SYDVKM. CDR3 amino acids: CASSLPRTFSIPLGYGYTF. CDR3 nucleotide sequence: TGTGCCAGCAGTTTACCCAGGACCTTCTCCATCCCACTAGGCTATGGCTACACCTTC.

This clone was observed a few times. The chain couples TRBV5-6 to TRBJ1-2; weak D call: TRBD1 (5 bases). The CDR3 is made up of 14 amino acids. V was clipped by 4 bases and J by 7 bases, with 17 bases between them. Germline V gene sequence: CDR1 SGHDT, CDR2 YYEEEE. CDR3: CASSPVKAGGGYTF. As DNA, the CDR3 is TGTGCCAGCAGCCCGGTGAAGGCCGGGGGTGGCTACACCTTC.

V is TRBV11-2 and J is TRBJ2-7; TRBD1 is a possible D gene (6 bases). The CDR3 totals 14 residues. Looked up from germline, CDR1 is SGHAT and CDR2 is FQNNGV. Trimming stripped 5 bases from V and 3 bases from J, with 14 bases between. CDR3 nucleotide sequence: TGTGCCAGCAGCAGGTCCAGGGGCCTCTACGAGCAGTACTTC. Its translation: CASSRSRGLYEQYF.

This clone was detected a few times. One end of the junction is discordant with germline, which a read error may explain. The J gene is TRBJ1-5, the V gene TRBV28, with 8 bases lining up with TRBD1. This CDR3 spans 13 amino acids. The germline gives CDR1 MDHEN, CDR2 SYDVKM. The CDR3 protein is CASTGGLNQPQHF. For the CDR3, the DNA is TGCGCCTCTACAGGGGGTCTCAATCAGCCCCAGCATTTT. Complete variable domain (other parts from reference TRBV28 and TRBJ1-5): DVKVTQSSRYLVKRTGEKVFLECVQDMDHENMFWYRQDPGLGLRLIYFSYDVKMKEKGDIPEGYSVSREKKERFSLILESASTNQTSMYLCASTGGLNQPQHFGDGTRLSIL.

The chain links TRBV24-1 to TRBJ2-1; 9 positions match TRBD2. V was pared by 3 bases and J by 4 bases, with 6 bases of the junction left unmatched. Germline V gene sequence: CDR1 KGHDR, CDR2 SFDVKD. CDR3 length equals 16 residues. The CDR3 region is CATSDTGLAGYNEQFF. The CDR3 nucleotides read TGTGCCACCAGTGATACGGGGCTAGCGGGATACAATGAGCAGTTCTTC.

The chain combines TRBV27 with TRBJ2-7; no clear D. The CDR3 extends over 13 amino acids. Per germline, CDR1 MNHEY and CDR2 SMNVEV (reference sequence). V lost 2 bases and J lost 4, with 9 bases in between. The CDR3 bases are TGTGCCAGCAGTTTAGGCTTGCAGTACGAGCAGTACTTC. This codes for CASSLGLQYEQYF.

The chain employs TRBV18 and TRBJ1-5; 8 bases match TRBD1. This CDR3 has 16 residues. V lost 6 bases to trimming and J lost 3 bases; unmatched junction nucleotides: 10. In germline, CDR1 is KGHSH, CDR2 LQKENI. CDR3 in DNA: TGTGCCAGCTCGCCTAACGGACAGGGCAACAATCAGCCCCAGCATTTT. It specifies CASSPNGQGNNQPQHF.

In DNA, the CDR3 is TGTGCCAGCAAGGAGGCGATCACTGAAGCTTTCTTT. Translation: CASKEAITEAFF. The chain recombines TRBV7-2 with TRBJ1-1; unclear D gene. This CDR3 region has 12 residues. The germline V gene has CDR1 SGHTA and CDR2 FQGNSA. The V end lost 7 bases, the J end lost 4 bases, and 10 bases lay between the germline ends.

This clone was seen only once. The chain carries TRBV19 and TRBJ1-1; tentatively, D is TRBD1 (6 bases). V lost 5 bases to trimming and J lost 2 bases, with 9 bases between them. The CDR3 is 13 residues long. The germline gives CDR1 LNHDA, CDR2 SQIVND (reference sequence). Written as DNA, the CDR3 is TGTGCCAGTAGTCTACAGGGAAACACTGAAGCTTTCTTT. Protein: CASSLQGNTEAFF.

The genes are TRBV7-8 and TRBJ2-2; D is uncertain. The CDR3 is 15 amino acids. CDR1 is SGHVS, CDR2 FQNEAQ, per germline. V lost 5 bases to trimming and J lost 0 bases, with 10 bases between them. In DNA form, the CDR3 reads TGTGCCAGCAGCCCAAGTGGAGCGAACACCGGGGAGCTGTTTTTT. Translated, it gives CASSPSGANTGELFF.

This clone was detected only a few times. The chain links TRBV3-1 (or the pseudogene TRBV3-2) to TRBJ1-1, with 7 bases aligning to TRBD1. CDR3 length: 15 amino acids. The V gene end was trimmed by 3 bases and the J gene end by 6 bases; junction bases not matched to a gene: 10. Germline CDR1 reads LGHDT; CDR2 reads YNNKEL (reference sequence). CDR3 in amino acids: CASSHVRGGRAEAFF. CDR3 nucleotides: TGTGCCAGCAGCCACGTCCGAGGGGGCCGGGCTGAAGCTTTCTTT.

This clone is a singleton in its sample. The CDR3 is CASSSGLGGTDTQYF. The DNA of the CDR3 is TGTGCCAGCAGCTCCGGACTAGGGGGCACAGATACGCAGTATTTT. V gene TRBV7-2 combines with J gene TRBJ2-3; 7 bases line up with TRBD2. CDR1 SGHTA and CDR2 FQGNSA come from the germline V gene. The CDR3 spans 15 residues. J gave up 1 base and V 4 bases, and 5 bases lay outside the gene matches. The variable domain in full, with the rest retrieved from reference TRBV7-2 and TRBJ2-3, is GAGVSQSPSNKVTEKGKDVELRCDPISGHTALYWYRQSLGQGLEFLIYFQGNSAPDKSGLPSDRFSAERTGGSVSTLTIQRTQQEDSAVYLCASSSGLGGTDTQYFGPGTRLTVL.

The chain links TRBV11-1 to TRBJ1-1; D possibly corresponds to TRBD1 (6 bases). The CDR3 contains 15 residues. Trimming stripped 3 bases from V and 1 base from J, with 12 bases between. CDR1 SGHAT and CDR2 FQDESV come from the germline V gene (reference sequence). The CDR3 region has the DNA TGTGCCAGCAGCTTGGGTCAGGGGCAGAACACTGAAGCTTTCTTT. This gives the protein CASSLGQGQNTEAFF.

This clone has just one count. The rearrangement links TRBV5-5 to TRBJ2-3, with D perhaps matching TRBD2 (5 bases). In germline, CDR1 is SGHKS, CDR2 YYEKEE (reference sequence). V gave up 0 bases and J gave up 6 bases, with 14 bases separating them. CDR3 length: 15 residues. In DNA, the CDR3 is TGTGCCAGCAGCTTGGAAATCGGGGTGGGCGATACGCAGTATTTT. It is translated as CASSLEIGVGDTQYF. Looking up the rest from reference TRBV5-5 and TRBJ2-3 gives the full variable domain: DAGVTQSPTHLIKTRGQQVTLRCSPISGHKSVSWYQQVLGQGPQFIFQYYEKEERGRGNFPDRFSARQFPNYSSELNVNALLLGDSALYLCASSLEIGVGDTQYFGPGTRLTVL.

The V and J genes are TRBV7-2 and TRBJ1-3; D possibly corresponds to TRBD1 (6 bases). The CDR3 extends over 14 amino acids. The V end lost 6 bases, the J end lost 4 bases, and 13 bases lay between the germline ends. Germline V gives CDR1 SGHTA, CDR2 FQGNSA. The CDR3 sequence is CASRFTGFGNTIYF. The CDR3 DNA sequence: TGTGCCAGCAGGTTTACAGGGTTCGGAAACACCATATATTTT.

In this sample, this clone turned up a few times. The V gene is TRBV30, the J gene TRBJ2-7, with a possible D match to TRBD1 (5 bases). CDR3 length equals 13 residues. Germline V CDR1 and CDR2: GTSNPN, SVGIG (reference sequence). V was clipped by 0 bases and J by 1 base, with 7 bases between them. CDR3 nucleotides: TGTGCCTGGAGTGTCGACAGATCCTACGAGCAGTACTTC. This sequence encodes CAWSVDRSYEQYF.

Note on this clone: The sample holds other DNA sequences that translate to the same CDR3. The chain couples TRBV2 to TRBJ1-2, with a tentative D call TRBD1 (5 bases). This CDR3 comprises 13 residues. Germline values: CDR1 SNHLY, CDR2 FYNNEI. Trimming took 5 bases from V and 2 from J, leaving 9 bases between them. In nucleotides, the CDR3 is TGTGCCAGCAGTACTGACAGAAACTATGGCTACACCTTC. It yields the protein CASSTDRNYGYTF. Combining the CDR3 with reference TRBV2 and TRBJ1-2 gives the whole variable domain EPEVTQTPSHQVTQMGQEVILRCVPISNHLYFYWYRQILGQKVEFLVSFYNNEISEKSEIFDDQFSVERPDGSNFTLKIRSTKLEDSAMYFCASSTDRNYGYTFGSGTRLTVV.

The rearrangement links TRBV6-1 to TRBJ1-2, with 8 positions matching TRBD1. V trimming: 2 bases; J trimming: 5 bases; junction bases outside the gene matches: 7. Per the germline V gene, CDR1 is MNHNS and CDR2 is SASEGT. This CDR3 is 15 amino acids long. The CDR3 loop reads CASSEPGGRAYGYTF. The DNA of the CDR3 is TGTGCCAGCAGTGAACCAGGGGGCAGGGCGTATGGCTACACCTTC.

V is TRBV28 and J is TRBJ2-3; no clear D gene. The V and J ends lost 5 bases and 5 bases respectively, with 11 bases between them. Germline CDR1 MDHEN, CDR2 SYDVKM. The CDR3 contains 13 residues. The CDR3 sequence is CASSQAREDTQYF. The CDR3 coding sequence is TGTGCCAGCAGTCAAGCTAGAGAAGATACGCAGTATTTT.

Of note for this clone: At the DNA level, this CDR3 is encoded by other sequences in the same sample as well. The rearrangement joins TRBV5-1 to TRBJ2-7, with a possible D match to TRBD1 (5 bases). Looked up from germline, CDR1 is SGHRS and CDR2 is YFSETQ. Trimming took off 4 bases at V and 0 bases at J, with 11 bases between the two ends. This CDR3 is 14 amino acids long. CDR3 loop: CASSRDSSSYEQYF. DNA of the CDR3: TGCGCCAGCAGCCGAGACAGTAGCTCCTACGAGCAGTACTTC.

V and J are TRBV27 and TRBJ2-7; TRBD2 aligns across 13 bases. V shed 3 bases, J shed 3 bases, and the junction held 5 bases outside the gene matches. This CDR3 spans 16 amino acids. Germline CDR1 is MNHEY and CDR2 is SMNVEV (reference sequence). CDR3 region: CASSFLTSGGLYEQYF. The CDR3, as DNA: TGTGCCAGCAGTTTTTTGACTAGCGGGGGGCTCTACGAGCAGTACTTC.

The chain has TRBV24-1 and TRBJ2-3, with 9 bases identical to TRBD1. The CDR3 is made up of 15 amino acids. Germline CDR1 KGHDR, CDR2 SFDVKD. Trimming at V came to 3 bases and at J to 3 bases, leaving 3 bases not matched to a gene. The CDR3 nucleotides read TGTGCCACCAGTGATGCGGGACAGGGTACAGATACGCAGTATTTT. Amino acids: CATSDAGQGTDTQYF.

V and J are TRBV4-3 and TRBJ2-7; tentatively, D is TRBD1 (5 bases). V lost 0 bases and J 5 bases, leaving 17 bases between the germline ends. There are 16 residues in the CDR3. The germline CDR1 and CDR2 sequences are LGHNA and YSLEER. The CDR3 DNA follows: TGCGCCAGCAGCCAAGATTTCCCGGACATAAGTAACGAGCAGTACTTC. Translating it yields CASSQDFPDISNEQYF.

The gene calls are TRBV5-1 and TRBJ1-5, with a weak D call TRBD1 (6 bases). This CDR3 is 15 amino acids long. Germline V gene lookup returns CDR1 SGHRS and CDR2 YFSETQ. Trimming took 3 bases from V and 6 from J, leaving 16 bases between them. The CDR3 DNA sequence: TGCGCCAGCAGCTGGGGGCCTGGCGGGGGTCAGCCCCAGCATTTT. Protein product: CASSWGPGGGQPQHF.

DNA of the CDR3: TGTGCCAGCAGCTTACTAGCGGACACAGATACGCAGTATTTT. The encoded protein is CASSLLADTDTQYF. J is TRBJ2-3 and V is TRBV9, with 8 bases lining up with TRBD2. Germline CDR1 and CDR2: SGDLS and YYNGEE. The CDR3 covers 14 residues. V shed 4 bases and J 2 bases; nucleotides not matched to a gene: 3.

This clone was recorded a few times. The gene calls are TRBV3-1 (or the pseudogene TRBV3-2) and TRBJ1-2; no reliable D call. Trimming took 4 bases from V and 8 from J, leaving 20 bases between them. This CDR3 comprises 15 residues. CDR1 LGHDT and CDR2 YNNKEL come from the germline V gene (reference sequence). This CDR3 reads CASSLLQLPLQGYTF. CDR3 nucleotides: TGTGCCAGCAGCCTCCTCCAACTACCTCTGCAGGGCTACACCTTC.

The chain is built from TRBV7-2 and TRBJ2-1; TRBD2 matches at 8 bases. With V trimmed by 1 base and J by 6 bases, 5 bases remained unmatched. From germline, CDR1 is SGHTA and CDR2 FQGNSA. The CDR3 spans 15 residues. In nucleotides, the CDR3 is TGTGCCAGCAGCTTAGTTTCCGGGGGGGGCAATGAGCAGTTCTTC. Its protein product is CASSLVSGGGNEQFF.

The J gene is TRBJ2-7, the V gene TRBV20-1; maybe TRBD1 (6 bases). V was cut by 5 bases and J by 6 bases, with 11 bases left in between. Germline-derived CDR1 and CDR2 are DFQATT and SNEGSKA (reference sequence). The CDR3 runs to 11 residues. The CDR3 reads CSAPDRREQYF. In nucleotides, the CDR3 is TGCAGTGCTCCGGACAGACGCGAGCAGTACTTC.